Included here is one T cell receptor (beta chain) sequence, with context. The antigen it binds to is not known. No base-level quality is on record; no much larger clone is a single base apart. The collaborating institutions used their own protocols to collect whole blood in K2EDTA tubes. For TCRbeta analysis, collaborator samples were shipped as frozen whole blood, as isolated PBMCs, or as DNA extracted from either sample type. Trimming takes 5 bases off V and 5 bases off J; junction bases not matched to a gene: 9. CDR1 and CDR2 are read off the germline V gene (reference sequence) as LGHDT and YNNKEL. The CDR3, from cysteine to phenylalanine, totals 15 residues. Only the CDR3 DNA stays, 45 bases, in frame from base 1. TCRbeta CDR3 regions were amplified from genomic DNA using the immunoSEQ Assay, a bias-controlled multiplex PCR. As for the authors' bioinformatics: Nucleated cell counts per sample were estimated from amplification of reference gene primers within the assay. To quantify the absolute abundance of each unique TCRbeta CDR3 rearrangement, sequence reads were collapsed and filtered. For each sample, productive Simpson clonality was calculated by taking the square root of Simpson's diversity index across productive rearrangements. The immuneACCESS repertoire file appears here via TCRdb, limited to in-frame rearrangements. These files lack a portion of the clones; in checked studies, under half of the deficit traces to unresolved V genes, and the cause of the others is not known. That table is the source of V, J and clone size, and D and trimming were worked out from the DNA. This sample gives approximately 75,000 clones in total; 70% to 90% of them show up just once. The biggest ten clones account for approximately 31% of the sample.

The record originates from a study of blood T cell repertoires in COVID-19 (dated by TCRdb to about 2020). Describing the broader study: The collaborator samples originated in the United States, Italy and Spain and spanned the acute and convalescent phases of COVID-19. Where HLA class I and class II types were available, the types were taken from metadata supplied by the sample provider, not from assay-based typing. Samples came from the ongoing ImmuneRACE study (first 160 participants) plus 1,254 subjects from 6 global collaborators. Deeply sampled blood TCRbeta repertoires from subjects exposed to, actively infected with, or recovered from COVID-19 were included in the dataset. The prospective study material was composed of cDNA or gDNA derived from T cells, B-cell-depleted T cells, or PBMCs. Sample metadata almost always included a de-identified subject ID, COVID-19 status, age in years and sex. A freely available public database, intended as a resource for researchers studying the immune response to SARS-CoV-2, is where the repertoires were released.

The investigation overall reported the following: The amount of clinical and demographic metadata varied by source and participant and was provided uncurated.

The receptor was isolated from a man between 50 and 59 years old with acute or convalescent COVID-19. Material: peripheral blood. The rearrangement combines TRBV3-1 (or the pseudogene TRBV3-2) with TRBJ1-5; the central 7 bases match TRBD1. The nucleotides are TGTGCCAGCAGCGCACAGGGGTCCAGCGATCAGCCCCAGCATTTT. Its protein is CASSAQGSSDQPQHF.